Below, one T cell receptor (beta chain) is given with its context. Its antigen is still unknown. This entry is derived from a study of T cell responses to AZD1222 COVID-19 vaccine. The CDR3 contains 14 residues. Trimming took 0 bases from V and 3 from J, leaving 9 bases between them. Germline V gives CDR1 KGHSH, CDR2 LQKENI. Study-wide results and limits: Clonal diversity may have been underestimated in mostly white British donors.

The assay was immunoSEQ multiplex PCR, and TCRdb's table has in-frame clones only and misses some. The data show approximately 170,000 clones, with approximately 93% seen just once and 3.5% to 4.5% held by the top ten. This receptor was identified in an adult in good health. The chain employs TRBV18 and TRBJ2-7, with D unclear. The sequencing used peripheral blood, collected on day 0 of AZD1222 vaccination. The CDR3 reads CASSPPAHFYEQYF. DNA of the CDR3: TGTGCCAGCTCACCACCGGCACATTTCTACGAGCAGTACTTC.